Described below is a single TCR beta chain sequence and its context. This entry comes from a study of tumor T cells in aggressive B-cell lymphoma. Sequencing was performed with immunoSEQ multiplex PCR; in TCRdb, only in-frame clones are kept and a portion is missing. This sample has under 2,500 clones, with approximately 84% found just once. The CDR3 contains 13 residues. V shed 5 bases and J shed 0 bases, with 7 bases lying between them. Looked up from germline, CDR1 is LNHDA and CDR2 is SQIVND (reference sequence). This receptor was taken from an adult with diffuse large B cell lymphoma. This sequence joins TRBV19 and TRBJ1-1; D gene unclear. The sequencing input was tumor tissue. The CDR3 DNA is TGTGCCAGTAGTTCCGTTATGAACACTGAAGCTTTCTTT. It is translated as CASSSVMNTEAFF.